The 4 T cell receptor beta chains in this list originate from one sample, sequenced in a study of shared clonotypes between healthy human individuals. Sequencing was performed with immunoSEQ multiplex PCR; in TCRdb, only in-frame clones are kept and a portion is missing. This sample has roughly 2 million clones, with over 85% found just once. Sequences were obtained from naive CD4+ T cells sorted from blood. As for subset: CD45RA+ positively selected. The source of these receptors is a man younger than 35 in good health.

This chain links TRBV5-4 with TRBJ1-3; 9 nucleotides agree with TRBD1. This CDR3 is built from 15 residues. The V gene's germline CDR1 is SGHNT and CDR2 YYREEE (reference sequence). J was trimmed by 7 bases and V by 3 bases; bases with no gene match: 8. In nucleotides, the CDR3 is TGTGCCAGCAGCTCCGCGGGGACAGGGCTTAACACCATATATTTT. Amino acids: CASSSAGTGLNTIYF.

The gene calls are TRBV2 and TRBJ1-4; weak D call: TRBD1 (6 bases). The CDR3 consists of 18 residues. With 2 bases removed from V and 0 bases from J, the gap between germline ends came to 16 bases. CDR1 is SNHLY, CDR2 FYNNEI, per germline. The CDR3 DNA sequence: TGTGCCAGCAGTGAAACCAAAGACAGGACTGCAACTAATGAAAAACTGTTTTTT. Translating it yields CASSETKDRTATNEKLFF.

J is TRBJ1-5 and V is TRBV19; D remains unclear. The germline V and J ends were trimmed by 6 bases and 2 bases, with 11 bases remaining between them. Looked up from germline, CDR1 is LNHDA and CDR2 is SQIVND (reference sequence). The CDR3 consists of 14 residues. The CDR3: CASRWGVGNQPQHF. DNA for the CDR3: TGTGCCAGTAGATGGGGTGTTGGCAATCAGCCCCAGCATTTT.

The count of this clone is one. This chain links TRBV10-2 with TRBJ1-1, with D unresolved. Per the germline V gene, CDR1 is WSHSY and CDR2 is SAAADI. CDR3 length equals 14 residues. The germline V and J ends were trimmed by 0 bases and 2 bases, with 7 bases remaining between them. The CDR3 DNA reads as TGCGCCAGCAGTGAGTCAGAGGGTAACACTGAAGCTTTCTTT. Encoded protein: CASSESEGNTEAFF.